This T cell receptor beta chain was sequenced during a study of OX40 agonist ivuxolimab in advanced cancers. In the study overall: A male proportion of 82.7% was recorded, with mean age roughly 60 years and range roughly 23 to 79. Broader study findings: Both blood CD4+ and CD8+ T cells showed clonal growth by week 6 at 0.1 to 3.0 mg/kg. Among the least clonally expanded were partial responders at 0.1-3.0 mg/kg.

Germline lookup yields CDR1 MRHNA and CDR2 SNTAGT. The CDR3 runs 14 residues. With V trimmed by 6 bases and J by 6 bases, 10 bases remained unmatched. Some clones are missing from TCRdb's copy, which holds only in-frame ones; the method was immunoSEQ multiplex PCR. The sample lists about 79,000 clones; roughly 88% were seen once. Remarks on this clone: What it recognizes is unknown.

The specimen comprised CD4+ or CD8+ T cells sorted from blood, sampled in a trial of the OX40 agonist ivuxolimab. This chain uses TRBV6-4 with TRBJ1-1; 7 positions match TRBD1. This clonotype was obtained from an adult with an advanced solid tumor such as melanoma, head and neck, liver or kidney cancer. The CDR3 bases are TGTGCCAGCAGCCCACGGGGGCAGGGGGCTGAAGCTTTCTTT. Encoded protein: CASSPRGQGAEAFF.